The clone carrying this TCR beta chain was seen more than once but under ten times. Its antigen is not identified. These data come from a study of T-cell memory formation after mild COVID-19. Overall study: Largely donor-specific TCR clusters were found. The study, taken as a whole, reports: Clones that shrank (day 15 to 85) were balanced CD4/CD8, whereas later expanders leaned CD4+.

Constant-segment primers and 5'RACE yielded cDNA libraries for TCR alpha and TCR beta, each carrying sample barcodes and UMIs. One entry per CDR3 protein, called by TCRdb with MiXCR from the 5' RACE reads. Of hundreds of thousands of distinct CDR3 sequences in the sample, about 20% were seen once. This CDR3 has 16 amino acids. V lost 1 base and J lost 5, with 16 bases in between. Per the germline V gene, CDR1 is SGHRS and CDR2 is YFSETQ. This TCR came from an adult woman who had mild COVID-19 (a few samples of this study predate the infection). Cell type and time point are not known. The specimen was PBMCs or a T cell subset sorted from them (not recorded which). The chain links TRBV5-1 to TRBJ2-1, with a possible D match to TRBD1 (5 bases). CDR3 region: CASSLTGRGRNNEQFF. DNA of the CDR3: TGCGCCAGCAGCTTGACAGGAAGGGGCCGGAACAATGAGCAGTTCTTC.